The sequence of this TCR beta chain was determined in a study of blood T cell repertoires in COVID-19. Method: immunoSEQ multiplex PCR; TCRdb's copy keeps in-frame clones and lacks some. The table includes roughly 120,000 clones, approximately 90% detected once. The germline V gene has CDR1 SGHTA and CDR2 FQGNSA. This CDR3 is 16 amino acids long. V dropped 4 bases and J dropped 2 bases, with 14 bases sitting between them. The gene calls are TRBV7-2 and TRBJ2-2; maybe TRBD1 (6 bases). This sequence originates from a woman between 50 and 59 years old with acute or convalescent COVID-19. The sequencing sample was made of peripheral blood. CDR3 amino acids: CASSSFPGQNTGELFF. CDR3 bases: TGTGCCAGCAGCTCCTTCCCGGGACAAAACACCGGGGAGCTGTTTTTT.